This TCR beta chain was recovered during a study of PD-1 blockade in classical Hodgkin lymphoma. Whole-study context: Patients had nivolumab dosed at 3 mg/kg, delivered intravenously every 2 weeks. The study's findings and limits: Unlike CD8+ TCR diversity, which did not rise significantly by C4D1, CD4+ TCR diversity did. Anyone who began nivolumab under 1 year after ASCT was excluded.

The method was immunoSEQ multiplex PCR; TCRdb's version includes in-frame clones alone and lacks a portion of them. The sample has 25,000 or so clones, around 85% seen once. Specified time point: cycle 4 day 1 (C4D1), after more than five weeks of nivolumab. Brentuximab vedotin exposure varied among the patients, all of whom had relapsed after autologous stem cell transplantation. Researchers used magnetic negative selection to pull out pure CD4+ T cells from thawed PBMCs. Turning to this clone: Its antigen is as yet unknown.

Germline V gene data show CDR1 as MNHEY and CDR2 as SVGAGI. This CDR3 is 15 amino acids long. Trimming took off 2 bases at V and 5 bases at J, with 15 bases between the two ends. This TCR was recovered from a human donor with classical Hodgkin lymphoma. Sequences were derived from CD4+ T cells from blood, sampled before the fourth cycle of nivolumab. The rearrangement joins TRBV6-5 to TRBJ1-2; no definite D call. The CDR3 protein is CASSYGQPRVYGYTF. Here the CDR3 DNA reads TGTGCCAGCAGTTACGGGCAGCCGCGAGTTTATGGCTACACCTTC.